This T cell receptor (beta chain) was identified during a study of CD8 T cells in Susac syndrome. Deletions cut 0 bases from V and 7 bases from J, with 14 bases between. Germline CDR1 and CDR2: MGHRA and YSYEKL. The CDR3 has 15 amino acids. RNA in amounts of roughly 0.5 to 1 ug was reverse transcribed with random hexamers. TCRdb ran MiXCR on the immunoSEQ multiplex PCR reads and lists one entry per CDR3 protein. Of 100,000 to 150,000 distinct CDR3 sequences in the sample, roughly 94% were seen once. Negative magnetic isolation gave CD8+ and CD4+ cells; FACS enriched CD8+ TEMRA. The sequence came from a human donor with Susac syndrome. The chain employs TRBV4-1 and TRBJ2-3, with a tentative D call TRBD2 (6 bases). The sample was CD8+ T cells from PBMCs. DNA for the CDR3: TGCGCCAGCAGCCAAGAGGGGGGTCGGCCAAATACGCAGTATTTT. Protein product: CASSQEGGRPNTQYF.